The present entry profiles one T cell receptor beta chain with its context. The antigen remains undetermined. V dropped 0 bases and J dropped 4 bases, with 10 bases sitting between them. Germline V CDR1 and CDR2: SGHKS, YYEKEE (reference sequence). This CDR3 region has 15 residues. This entry is derived from a study of T cells in Graves' hyperthyroidism and ophthalmopathy. Study-wide results and caveats: A model of 13 V-J features distinguished ophthalmopathy from stable hyperthyroidism. Within blood appeared most thyroid clonotypes that had expanded above 0.001.

Template material for amplifying TCR beta CDR3 regions consisted of RNA transcripts. The study used the HTBI primer set for a first-round RT-PCR of the TCR CDR3. TCRdb analysed the multiplex PCR reads with MiXCR anew, one entry per CDR3 protein. This sample has approximately 430,000 distinct CDR3 sequences, with around 15% found just once. Using less than 12 ml of fresh peripheral blood, PBMCs were prepared. This receptor was identified in a man aged 18 to 29 with Graves' ophthalmopathy. V gene TRBV5-5 combines with J gene TRBJ1-4; no clear D. The sample consisted of blood. As DNA, the CDR3 is TGTGCCAGCAGCTTGGAGTCAGGACTTAATGAAAAACTGTTTTTT. This sequence encodes CASSLESGLNEKLFF.